This TCR beta chain originates from a study of human T cells and chemical hapten exposure. Original handling: Sample-level TCR yields exhibited a median of approximately 96,000, with a range of roughly 20,000 to 750,000. TCRdb ran MiXCR on the RACE reads and lists one entry per CDR3 protein. The V and J calls, along with clone size, are taken from TCRdb and not from the paper's own processing. The table lists more than 90,000 distinct CDR3 sequences, roughly a tenth of them singletons. Study-level results: Having alopecia, the donors may differ immunologically from healthy people. In comparison with controls, expanded TCRs gave rise to a significantly larger number of large CDR3 similarity clusters.

The time point was: patch test 1, 2 weeks after DPC sensitization. Treatment denoted: therapeutic diphenylcyclopropenone sensitization with weekly scalp DPC. Points on this clonotype: What it binds is unknown.

The length of the CDR3 is 12 residues. Germline-derived CDR1 and CDR2 are SQVTM and ANQGSEA. Deletions cut 7 bases from V and 7 bases from J, with 13 bases between. The sequenced sample was whole blood, obtained in connection with sensitization to the hapten diphenylcyclopropenone (DPC). The chain employs TRBV29-1 and TRBJ2-2; D possibly corresponds to TRBD2 (6 bases). This sequence was found in a man in his forties with alopecia areata. Some clones in this sample may be carry-over from other donors' samples. This CDR3 is CSASWDFGELFF. The CDR3 DNA is TGCAGCGCTTCATGGGACTTCGGGGAGCTGTTTTTT.